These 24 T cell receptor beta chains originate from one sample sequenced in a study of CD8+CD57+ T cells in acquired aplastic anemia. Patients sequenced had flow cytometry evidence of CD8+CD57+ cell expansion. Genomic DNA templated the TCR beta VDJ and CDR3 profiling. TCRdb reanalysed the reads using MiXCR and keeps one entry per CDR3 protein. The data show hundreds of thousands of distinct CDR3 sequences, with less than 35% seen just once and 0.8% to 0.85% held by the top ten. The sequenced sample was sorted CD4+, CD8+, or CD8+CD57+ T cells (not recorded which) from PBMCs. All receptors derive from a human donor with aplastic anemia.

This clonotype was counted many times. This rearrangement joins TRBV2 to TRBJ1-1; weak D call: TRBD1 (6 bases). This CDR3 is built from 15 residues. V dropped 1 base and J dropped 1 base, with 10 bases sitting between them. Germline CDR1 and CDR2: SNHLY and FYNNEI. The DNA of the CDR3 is TGTGCCAGCAGTGAAGGACAGGCCGAGAACACTGAAGCTTTCTTT. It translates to CASSEGQAENTEAFF.

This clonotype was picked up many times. The CDR3 DNA follows: TGTGCCAGTAGTACCGCGGGACGGCTGGACTATGGCTACACCTTC. Protein sequence: CASSTAGRLDYGYTF. V usage is TRBV19 and J usage is TRBJ1-2, with D possibly being TRBD1 (5 bases). V lost 4 bases to trimming and J lost 3 bases, with 15 bases between them. This CDR3 region has 15 residues. Germline V gene lookup returns CDR1 LNHDA and CDR2 SQIVND (reference sequence).

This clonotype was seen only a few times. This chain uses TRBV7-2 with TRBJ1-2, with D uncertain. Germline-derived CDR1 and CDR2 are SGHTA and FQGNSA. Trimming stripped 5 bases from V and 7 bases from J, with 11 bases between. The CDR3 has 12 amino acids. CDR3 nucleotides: TGTGCCAGCAGCCCAGTGGCCCTTGGCTACACCTTC. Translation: CASSPVALGYTF.

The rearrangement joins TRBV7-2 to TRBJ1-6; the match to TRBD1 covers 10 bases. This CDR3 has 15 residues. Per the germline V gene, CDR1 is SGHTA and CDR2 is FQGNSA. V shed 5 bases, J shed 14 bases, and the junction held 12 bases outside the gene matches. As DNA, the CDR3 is TGTGCCAGCAGCCAAGATTCGGGACAGGGGTTCGCCCTCCACTTT. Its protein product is CASSQDSGQGFALHF.

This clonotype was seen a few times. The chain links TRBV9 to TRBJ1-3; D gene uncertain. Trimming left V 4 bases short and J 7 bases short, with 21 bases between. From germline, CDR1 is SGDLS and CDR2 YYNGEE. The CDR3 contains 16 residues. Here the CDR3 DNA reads TGTGCCAGCAGCACAGACCCCCTCAAAGGTTGGAACACCATATATTTT. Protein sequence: CASSTDPLKGWNTIYF.

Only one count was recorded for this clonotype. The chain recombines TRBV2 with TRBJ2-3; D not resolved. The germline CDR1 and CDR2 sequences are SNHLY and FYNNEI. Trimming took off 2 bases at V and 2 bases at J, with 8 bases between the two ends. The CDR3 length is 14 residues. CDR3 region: CASSERQNTDTQYF. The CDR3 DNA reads TGTGCCAGCAGTGAACGCCAGAACACAGATACGCAGTATTTT.

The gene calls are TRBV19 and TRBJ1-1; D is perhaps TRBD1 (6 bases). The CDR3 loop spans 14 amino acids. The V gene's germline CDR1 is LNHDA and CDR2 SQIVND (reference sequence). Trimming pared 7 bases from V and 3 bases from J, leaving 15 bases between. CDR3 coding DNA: TGTGCCAGTACGCTGGGTGGGGGCTACACTGAAGCTTTCTTT. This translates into CASTLGGGYTEAFF.

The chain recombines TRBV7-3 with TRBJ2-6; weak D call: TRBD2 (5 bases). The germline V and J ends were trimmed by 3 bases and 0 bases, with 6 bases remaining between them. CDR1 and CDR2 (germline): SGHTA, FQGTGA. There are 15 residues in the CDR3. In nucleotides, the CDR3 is TGTGCCAGCAGCTTCGGGGTCTCTGGGGCCAACGTCCTGACTTTC. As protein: CASSFGVSGANVLTF.

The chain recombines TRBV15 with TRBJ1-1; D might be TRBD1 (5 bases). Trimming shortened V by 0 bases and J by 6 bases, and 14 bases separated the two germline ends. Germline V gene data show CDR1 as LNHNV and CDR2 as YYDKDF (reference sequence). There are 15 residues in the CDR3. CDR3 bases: TGTGCCACCAGCAGAGACTCGGCGGGAGGGGCTGAAGCTTTCTTT. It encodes CATSRDSAGGAEAFF. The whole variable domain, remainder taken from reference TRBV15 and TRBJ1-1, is DAMVIQNPRYQVTQFGKPVTLSCSQTLNHNVMYWYQQKSSQAPKLLFHYYDKDFNNEADTPDNFQSRRPNTSFCFLDIRSPGLGDTAMYLCATSRDSAGGAEAFFGQGTRLTVV.

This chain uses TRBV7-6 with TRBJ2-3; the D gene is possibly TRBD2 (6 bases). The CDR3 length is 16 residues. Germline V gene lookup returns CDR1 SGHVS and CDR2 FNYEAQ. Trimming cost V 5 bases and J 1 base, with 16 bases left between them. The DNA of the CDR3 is TGTGCCAGCAGCATTGACGGGACTCTTGGCACAGATACGCAGTATTTT. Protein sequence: CASSIDGTLGTDTQYF.

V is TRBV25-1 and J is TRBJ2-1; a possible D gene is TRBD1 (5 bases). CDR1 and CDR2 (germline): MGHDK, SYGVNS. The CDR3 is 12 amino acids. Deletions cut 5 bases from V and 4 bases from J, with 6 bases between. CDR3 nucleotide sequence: TGTGCCAGCAGTCAGGGATACAATGAGCAGTTCTTC. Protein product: CASSQGYNEQFF.

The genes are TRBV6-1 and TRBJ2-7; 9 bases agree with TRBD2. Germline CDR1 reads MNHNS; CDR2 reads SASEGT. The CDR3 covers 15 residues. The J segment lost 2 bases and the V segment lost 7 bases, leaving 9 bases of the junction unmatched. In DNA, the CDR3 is TGTGCCAGCACCATAGCAGCGGGAGGTCCCTACGAGCAGTACTTC. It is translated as CASTIAAGGPYEQYF.

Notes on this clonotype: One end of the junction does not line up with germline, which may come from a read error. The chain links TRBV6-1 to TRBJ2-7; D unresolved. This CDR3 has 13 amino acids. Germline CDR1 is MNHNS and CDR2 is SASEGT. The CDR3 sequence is CAGSQQPFYEQYF. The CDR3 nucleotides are TGTGCCGGCAGTCAACAACCCTTCTACGAGCAGTACTTC.

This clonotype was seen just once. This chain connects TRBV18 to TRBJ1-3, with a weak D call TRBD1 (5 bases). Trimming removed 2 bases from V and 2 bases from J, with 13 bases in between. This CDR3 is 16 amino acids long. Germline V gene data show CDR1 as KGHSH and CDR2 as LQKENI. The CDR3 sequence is CASSPSLAGTGNTIYF. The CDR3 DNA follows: TGTGCCAGCTCACCATCTTTGGCAGGGACTGGAAACACCATATATTTT.

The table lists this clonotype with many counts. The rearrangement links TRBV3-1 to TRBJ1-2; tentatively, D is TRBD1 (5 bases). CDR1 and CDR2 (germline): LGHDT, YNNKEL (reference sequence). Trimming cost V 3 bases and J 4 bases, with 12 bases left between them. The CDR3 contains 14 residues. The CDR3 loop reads CASSQGDRLYGYTF. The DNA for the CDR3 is TGTGCCAGCAGCCAGGGAGACAGACTCTATGGCTACACCTTC.

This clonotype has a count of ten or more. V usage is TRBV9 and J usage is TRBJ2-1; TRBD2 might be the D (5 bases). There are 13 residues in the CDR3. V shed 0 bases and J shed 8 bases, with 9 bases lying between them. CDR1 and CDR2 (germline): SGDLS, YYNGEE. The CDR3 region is CASSVGGGDEQFF. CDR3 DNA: TGTGCCAGCAGCGTAGGAGGAGGTGATGAGCAGTTCTTC.

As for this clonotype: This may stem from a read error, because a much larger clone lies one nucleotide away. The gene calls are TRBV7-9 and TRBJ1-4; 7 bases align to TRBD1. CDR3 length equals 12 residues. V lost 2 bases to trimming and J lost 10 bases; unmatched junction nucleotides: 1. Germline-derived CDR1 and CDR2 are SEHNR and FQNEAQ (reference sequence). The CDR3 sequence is CASSLPGGKLFF. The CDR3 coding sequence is TGTGCCAGCAGCTTACCAGGGGGAAAACTGTTTTTT.

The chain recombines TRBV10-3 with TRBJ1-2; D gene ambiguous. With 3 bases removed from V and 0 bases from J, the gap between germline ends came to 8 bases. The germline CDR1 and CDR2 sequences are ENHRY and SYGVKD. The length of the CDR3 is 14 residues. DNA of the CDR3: TGTGCCATCAGTGATATCAGCTCTAACTATGGCTACACCTTC. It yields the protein CAISDISSNYGYTF.

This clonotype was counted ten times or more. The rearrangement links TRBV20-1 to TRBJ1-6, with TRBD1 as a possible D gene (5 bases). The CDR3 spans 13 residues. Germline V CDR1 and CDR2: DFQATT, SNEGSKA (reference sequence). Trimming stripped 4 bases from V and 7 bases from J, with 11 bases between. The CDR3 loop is CSANPGRNSPLHF. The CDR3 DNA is TGCAGTGCTAACCCAGGGCGGAATTCACCCCTCCACTTT.

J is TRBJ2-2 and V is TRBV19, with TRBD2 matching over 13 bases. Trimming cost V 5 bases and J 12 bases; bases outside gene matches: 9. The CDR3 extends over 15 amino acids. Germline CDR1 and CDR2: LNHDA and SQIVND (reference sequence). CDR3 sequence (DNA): TGTGCCAGTAGTGAGACTAGCGGGAGGCCACTAAAGCTGTTTTTT. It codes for CASSETSGRPLKLFF.

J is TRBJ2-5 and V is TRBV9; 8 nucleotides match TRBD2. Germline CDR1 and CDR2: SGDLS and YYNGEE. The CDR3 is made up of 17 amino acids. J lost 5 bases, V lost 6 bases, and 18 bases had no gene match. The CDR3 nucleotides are TGTGCCAGCACCCGACCCCCGGGACTAGGACGGTCGGAGACCCAGTACTTC. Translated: CASTRPPGLGRSETQYF.

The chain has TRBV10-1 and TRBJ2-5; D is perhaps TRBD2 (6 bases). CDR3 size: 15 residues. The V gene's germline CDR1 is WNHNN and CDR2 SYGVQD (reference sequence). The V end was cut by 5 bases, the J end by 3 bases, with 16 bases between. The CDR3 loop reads CASSLSEGFKETQYF. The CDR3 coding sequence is TGCGCCAGCAGTTTATCGGAGGGGTTTAAAGAGACCCAGTACTTC.

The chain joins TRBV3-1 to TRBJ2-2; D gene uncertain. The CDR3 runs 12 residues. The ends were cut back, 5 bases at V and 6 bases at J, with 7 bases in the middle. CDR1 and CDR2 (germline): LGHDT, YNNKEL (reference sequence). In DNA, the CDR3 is TGTGCCAGCAGCGGGATGTCCGGGGAGCTGTTTTTT. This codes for CASSGMSGELFF.

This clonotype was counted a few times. CDR3 sequence (DNA): TGTGCCAGCAGTGTACCTAGCGGGAGTTTCGACGAGCAGTACTTC. It translates to CASSVPSGSFDEQYF. V is TRBV25-1 and J is TRBJ2-7; TRBD2 agrees at 10 bases. Germline V gene sequence: CDR1 MGHDK, CDR2 SYGVNS. J was trimmed by 5 bases and V by 4 bases; bases with no gene match: 8. The CDR3 runs to 15 residues.